This T cell receptor (beta chain) derives from a study of blood T cell repertoires in COVID-19. At the level of the study: Sites in the United States, Italy and Spain provided acute and convalescent COVID-19 samples. PBMCs, B-cell-depleted T cells, or T cells provided the cDNA or gDNA that made up the material.

This CDR3 has 12 amino acids. CDR1 MNHNS and CDR2 SASEGT come from the germline V gene. The V end lost 6 bases, the J end lost 4 bases, and 9 bases lay between the germline ends. In the original processing: From reference gene primer amplification, estimates of nucleated cell counts were derived. Here immunoSEQ multiplex PCR was the method, and the copy in TCRdb shows in-frame clones only, minus some. V, J and clone size are taken as reported in that table, and D and trimming were inferred from the DNA itself. The data contain about 330,000 clones, around 92% of them seen just once; the ten biggest clones take up around 6%.

This receptor was taken from a young man who had recovered from COVID-19. The J gene is TRBJ1-1, the V gene TRBV6-1; maybe TRBD1 (6 bases). The sample was peripheral blood. DNA of the CDR3: TGTGCCAGCAGCCCGGACAGCACTGAAGCTTTCTTT. This gives the protein CASSPDSTEAFF.